Below, 21 T cell receptor beta chains from the same sample are listed, as sequenced in a study of blood T cell repertoires in COVID-19. Profiling relied on immunoSEQ multiplex PCR, and the TCRdb table lists in-frame clones only, not all of them. Among about 320,000 clones listed, 65% to 90% were seen once. The sequencing input was peripheral blood. Every receptor here comes from a human donor in a cohort sampled during active COVID-19.

Points on this clone: Distinct nucleotide sequences in the sample also encode this CDR3. The chain carries TRBV7-3 and TRBJ2-3, with 7 bases that match TRBD2. Germline V lookup: CDR1 SGHTA, CDR2 FQGTGA. CDR3 length: 15 amino acids. J gave up 0 bases and V 0 bases, and 0 bases lay outside the gene matches. The CDR3 here is CASSLTGGSTDTQYF. In nucleotides, the CDR3 is TGTGCCAGCAGCTTAACCGGGGGGAGCACAGATACGCAGTATTTT.

The V call is TRBV7-3, the J call TRBJ2-3; 10 bases match TRBD2. CDR3 length: 16 residues. Trimming took 4 bases from V and 6 from J; bases not matched to a gene: 10. Germline V lookup: CDR1 SGHTA, CDR2 FQGTGA. The CDR3 DNA is TGTGCCAGCAGCTCCATAGCGGGGGGACCCCCCGATACGCAGTATTTT. The encoded protein is CASSSIAGGPPDTQYF.

The rearrangement links TRBV5-1 to TRBJ2-1, with a weak D call TRBD1 (6 bases). Trimming stripped 0 bases from V and 6 bases from J, with 13 bases between. Looked up from germline, CDR1 is SGHRS and CDR2 is YFSETQ. The CDR3 spans 15 residues. The DNA of the CDR3 is TGCGCCAGCAGCTTGGACAGGGTAAAGACCAATGAGCAGTTCTTC. Protein product: CASSLDRVKTNEQFF.

This clone was detected a few times. This sequence joins TRBV27 and TRBJ2-7; perhaps TRBD1 as D (5 bases). The CDR3 runs 13 residues. The V end lost 5 bases, the J end lost 3 bases, and 11 bases lay between the germline ends. CDR1 and CDR2 from the germline V gene are MNHEY and SMNVEV (reference sequence). For the CDR3, the DNA is TGTGCCAGCAGTCTGACAGTCTTCTACGAGCAGTACTTC. This codes for CASSLTVFYEQYF.

This chain connects TRBV2 to TRBJ2-3; 9 nucleotides agree with TRBD2. The CDR3 covers 16 residues. The V gene end was trimmed by 2 bases and the J gene end by 9 bases; junction bases not matched to a gene: 12. Germline V gene sequence: CDR1 SNHLY, CDR2 FYNNEI. CDR3 loop: CASSERGSGGPLTQYF. The CDR3 nucleotides are TGTGCCAGCAGTGAAAGGGGGAGCGGGGGGCCGCTAACGCAGTATTTT.

The V gene is TRBV7-2, the J gene TRBJ2-7; a possible D gene is TRBD2 (5 bases). Per germline, CDR1 SGHTA and CDR2 FQGNSA. The CDR3 is 14 amino acids. V was clipped by 1 base and J by 7 bases, with 14 bases between them. In DNA, the CDR3 is TGTGCCAGCAGCTTAGTTCACGGGAAAGTGGAGCAGTACTTC. Protein product: CASSLVHGKVEQYF.

This clone was observed a single time. The chain combines TRBV24-1 with TRBJ1-2; 10 positions match TRBD1. V lost 4 bases to trimming and J lost 8 bases; unmatched junction nucleotides: 6. CDR3 size: 14 residues. CDR1 is KGHDR, CDR2 SFDVKD, per germline. Here the CDR3 reads CATSDPGTGEGYTF. DNA of the CDR3: TGTGCCACCAGTGACCCCGGGACAGGGGAGGGCTACACCTTC.

The chain employs TRBV6-1 and TRBJ2-3; D is uncertain. The CDR3 totals 17 residues. Looked up from germline, CDR1 is MNHNS and CDR2 is SASEGT. V was shortened by 3 bases and J by 0 bases, with 16 bases between the two germline ends. This CDR3 is CASSDVAAATSTDTQYF. The CDR3 bases are TGTGCCAGCAGTGACGTAGCTGCAGCCACTAGCACAGATACGCAGTATTTT.

The rearrangement uses TRBV7-2 and TRBJ2-3, with no clear D. The CDR3 loop spans 17 amino acids. The V and J ends lost 4 bases and 3 bases respectively, with 20 bases between them. Germline V gives CDR1 SGHTA, CDR2 FQGNSA. CDR3 in amino acids: CASSSLLSPGWTDTQYF. The CDR3 DNA sequence: TGTGCCAGCAGCTCCCTATTATCGCCCGGTTGGACAGATACGCAGTATTTT.

The V and J genes are TRBV28 and TRBJ2-4; D might be TRBD2 (5 bases). This CDR3 is built from 17 residues. Between the trimmed V and J ends, which lost 6 bases and 0 bases, there was a span of 18 bases. Germline-derived CDR1 and CDR2 are MDHEN and SYDVKM. The CDR3 region is CASSPRELSLAKNIQYF. CDR3 bases: TGTGCCAGCAGCCCGAGGGAGCTATCCTTAGCCAAAAACATTCAGTACTTC.

The chain combines TRBV14 with TRBJ2-1; D not resolved. The CDR3 has 12 residues. Deletions cut 6 bases from V and 12 bases from J, with 15 bases between. Germline V gene data show CDR1 as SGHDN and CDR2 as FVKESK. The chain's CDR3 is CASRVGPSRQFF. CDR3 nucleotide sequence: TGTGCCAGCAGAGTCGGTCCGTCAAGGCAGTTCTTC.

The gene calls are TRBV18 and TRBJ2-1; 7 nucleotides match TRBD2. The CDR3 spans 15 residues. CDR1 KGHSH and CDR2 LQKENI come from the germline V gene. Losses at the gene ends were 0 bases for V and 4 bases for J; bases not matched to a gene: 3. CDR3: CASSPPGLKYNEQFF. CDR3 in DNA: TGTGCCAGCTCACCACCGGGACTAAAGTACAATGAGCAGTTCTTC.

The rearrangement joins TRBV5-5 to TRBJ1-2; D gene uncertain. The length of the CDR3 is 18 residues. Germline V gene sequence: CDR1 SGHKS, CDR2 YYEKEE (reference sequence). V lost 0 bases and J 2 bases, leaving 20 bases between the germline ends. For the CDR3, the DNA is TGTGCCAGCAGCTTGGATTTTTACGGTTTTGCAAAGAACTATGGCTACACCTTC. Its protein is CASSLDFYGFAKNYGYTF.

This sequence joins TRBV10-3 and TRBJ1-3, with 7 bases identical to TRBD1. CDR1 and CDR2 from the germline V gene are ENHRY and SYGVKD. This CDR3 has 14 residues. The junction had 2 bases not matched to a gene; V was cut back by 6 bases and J by 0 bases. In DNA form, the CDR3 reads TGTGCCATCAGGGGGACAGCCTCTGGAAACACCATATATTTT. Translation: CAIRGTASGNTIYF.

This chain connects TRBV2 to TRBJ1-2; D is undetermined. The V gene lost 9 bases and the J gene lost 0 bases, with 11 bases spanning the gap. Germline V lookup: CDR1 SNHLY, CDR2 FYNNEI. The CDR3 runs to 13 residues. CDR3 bases: TGTGCCAGAACGACGGAGTCTAACTATGGCTACACCTTC. Amino acids: CARTTESNYGYTF.

The rearrangement uses TRBV7-9 and TRBJ1-2; 9 positions agree with TRBD1. The CDR3 contains 15 residues. The trim removed 1 base at V and 8 bases at J, leaving 8 bases unmatched. Germline CDR1 and CDR2: SEHNR and FQNEAQ (reference sequence). Written as DNA, the CDR3 is TGTGCCAGCAGCTTAGACTGGGGACAGGGTGCCGGCTACACCTTC. It is translated as CASSLDWGQGAGYTF.

This clone was counted only a few times. The chain employs TRBV18 and TRBJ1-2; tentatively, D is TRBD1 (5 bases). Germline lookup yields CDR1 KGHSH and CDR2 LQKENI. V gave up 3 bases and J gave up 5 bases, with 10 bases separating them. The length of the CDR3 is 13 residues. This chain's CDR3 is CASSPGHGYGYTF. The CDR3 nucleotides are TGTGCCAGCTCACCGGGGCACGGATATGGCTACACCTTC.

V usage is TRBV5-1 and J usage is TRBJ1-2; 10 bases align to TRBD1. J gave up 8 bases and V 4 bases, and 11 bases lay outside the gene matches. From germline, CDR1 is SGHRS and CDR2 YFSETQ. The CDR3 is made up of 15 amino acids. The CDR3 here is CASSIGQGESGGYTF. Here the CDR3 DNA reads TGCGCCAGCAGCATAGGACAGGGGGAGTCTGGAGGCTACACCTTC.

The chain joins TRBV5-1 to TRBJ2-7; TRBD2 agrees at 14 bases. Germline CDR1 reads SGHRS; CDR2 reads YFSETQ. The CDR3 consists of 14 residues. V lost 3 bases, J lost 6 bases, and 2 bases stayed unmatched. This chain's CDR3 is CASSSGLAGGEQYF. The CDR3 region has the DNA TGCGCCAGCAGCTCCGGACTAGCGGGGGGCGAGCAGTACTTC.

The V and J genes are TRBV7-2 and TRBJ1-1; D ambiguous. Germline values: CDR1 SGHTA, CDR2 FQGNSA. V gave up 0 bases and J gave up 6 bases, with 8 bases separating them. This CDR3 comprises 13 residues. The CDR3 spells CASSLAFRAEAFF. As DNA, the CDR3 is TGTGCCAGCAGCTTAGCTTTTCGCGCTGAAGCTTTCTTT.

This chain joins TRBV5-1 and TRBJ2-3; D unresolved. The CDR3 is 15 amino acids. Germline V gene sequence: CDR1 SGHRS, CDR2 YFSETQ. V lost 0 bases, J lost 6 bases, and 14 bases lay in between. The CDR3 here is CASSLGGRSGDTQYF. The CDR3 region has the DNA TGCGCCAGCAGCTTGGGCGGTAGGTCCGGGGATACGCAGTATTTT.